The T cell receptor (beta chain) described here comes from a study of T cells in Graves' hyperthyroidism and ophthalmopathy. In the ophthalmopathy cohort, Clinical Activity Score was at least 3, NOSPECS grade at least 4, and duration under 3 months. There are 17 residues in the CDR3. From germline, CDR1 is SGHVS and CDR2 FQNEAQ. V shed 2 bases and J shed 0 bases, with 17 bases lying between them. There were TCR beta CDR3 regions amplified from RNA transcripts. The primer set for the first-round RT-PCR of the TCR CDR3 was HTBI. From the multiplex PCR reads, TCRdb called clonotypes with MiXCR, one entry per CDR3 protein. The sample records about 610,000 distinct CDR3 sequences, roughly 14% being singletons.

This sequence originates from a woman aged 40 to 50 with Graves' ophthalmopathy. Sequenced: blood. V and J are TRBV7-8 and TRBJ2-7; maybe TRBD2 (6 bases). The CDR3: CASSLLGGLLLSYEQYF. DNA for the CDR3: TGTGCCAGCAGCTTACTAGGAGGGCTACTTCTCTCCTACGAGCAGTACTTC.